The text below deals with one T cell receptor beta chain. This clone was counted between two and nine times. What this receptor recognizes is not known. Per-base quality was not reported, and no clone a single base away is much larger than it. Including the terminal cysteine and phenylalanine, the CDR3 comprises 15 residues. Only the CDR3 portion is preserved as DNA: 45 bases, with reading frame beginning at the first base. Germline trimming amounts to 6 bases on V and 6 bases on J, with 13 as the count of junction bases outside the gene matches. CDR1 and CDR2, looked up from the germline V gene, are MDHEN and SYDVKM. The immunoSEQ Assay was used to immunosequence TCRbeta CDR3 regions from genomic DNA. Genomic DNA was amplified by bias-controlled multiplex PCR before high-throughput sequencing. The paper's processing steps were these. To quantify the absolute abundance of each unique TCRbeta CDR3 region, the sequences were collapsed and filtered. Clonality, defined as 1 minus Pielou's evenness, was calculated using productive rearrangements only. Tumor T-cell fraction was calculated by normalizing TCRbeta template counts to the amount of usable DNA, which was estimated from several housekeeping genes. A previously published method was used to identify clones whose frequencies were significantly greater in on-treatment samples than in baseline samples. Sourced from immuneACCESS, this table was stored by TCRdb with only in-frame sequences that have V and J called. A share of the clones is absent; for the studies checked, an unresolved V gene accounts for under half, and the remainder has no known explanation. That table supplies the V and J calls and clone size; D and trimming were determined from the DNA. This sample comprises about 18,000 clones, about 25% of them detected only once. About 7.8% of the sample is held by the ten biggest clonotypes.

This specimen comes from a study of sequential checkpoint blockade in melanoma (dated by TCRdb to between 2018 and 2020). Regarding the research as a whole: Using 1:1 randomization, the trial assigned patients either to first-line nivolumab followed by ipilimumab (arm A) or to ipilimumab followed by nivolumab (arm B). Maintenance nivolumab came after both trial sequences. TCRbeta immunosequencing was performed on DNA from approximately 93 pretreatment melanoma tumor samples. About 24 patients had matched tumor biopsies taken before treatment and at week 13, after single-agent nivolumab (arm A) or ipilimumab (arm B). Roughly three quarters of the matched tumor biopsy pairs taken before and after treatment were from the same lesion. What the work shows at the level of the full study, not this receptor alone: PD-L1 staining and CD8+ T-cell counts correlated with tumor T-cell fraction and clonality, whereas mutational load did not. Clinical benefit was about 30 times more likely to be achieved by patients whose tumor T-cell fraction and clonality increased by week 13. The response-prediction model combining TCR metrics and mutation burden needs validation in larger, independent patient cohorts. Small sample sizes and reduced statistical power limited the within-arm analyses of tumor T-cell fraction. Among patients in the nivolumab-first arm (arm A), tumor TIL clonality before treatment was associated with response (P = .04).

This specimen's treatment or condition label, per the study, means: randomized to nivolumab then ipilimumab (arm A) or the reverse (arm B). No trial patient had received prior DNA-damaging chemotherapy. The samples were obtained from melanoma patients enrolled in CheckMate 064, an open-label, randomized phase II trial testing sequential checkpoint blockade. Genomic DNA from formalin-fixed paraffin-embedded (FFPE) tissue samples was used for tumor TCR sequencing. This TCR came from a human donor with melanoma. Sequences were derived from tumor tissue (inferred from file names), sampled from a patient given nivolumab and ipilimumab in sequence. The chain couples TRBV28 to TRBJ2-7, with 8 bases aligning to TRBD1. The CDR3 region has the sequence CASSSGQGGSVEQYF. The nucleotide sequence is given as TGTGCCAGCAGCTCAGGACAGGGTGGTTCCGTCGAGCAGTACTTC.